This record looks at one T cell receptor (beta chain) sequence and its context. The antigen is unknown. This sample was taken from a study of T cell responses to AZD1222 COVID-19 vaccine. Germline V gives CDR1 ENHRY, CDR2 SYGVKD. With 3 bases clipped from V and 5 bases from J, the junction kept 9 bases outside the gene matches. The CDR3 contains 16 residues. The study, taken as a whole, reports: Spike-specific TCR breadth and depth rose after two AZD1222 doses. Among vaccine-associated CD4 TCRs, coverage spanned spike, with dominance at 160-218 and 743-854. It was only after the peak T cell response that any repertoires were sampled.

TCRdb's copy holds only in-frame clones and misses some; the assay was immunoSEQ multiplex PCR. The sample yields about 130,000 clones, around 92% seen once. The chain uses TRBV10-3 and TRBJ2-1; the match to TRBD1 covers 8 bases. This clonotype was sampled from an adult in good health. The sample consisted of peripheral blood, taken on day 0 of AZD1222 vaccination. The CDR3 loop is CAISDSPGQANNEQFF. DNA of the CDR3: TGTGCCATCAGTGACTCGCCGGGACAGGCTAACAATGAGCAGTTCTTC.